The 5 T cell receptor beta chains below were found in one sample sequenced in a study of T cell responses to AZD1222 COVID-19 vaccine. Assay: immunoSEQ multiplex PCR; the TCRdb copy retains only in-frame clones and omits some. Among under 85,000 clones, roughly nine tenths were seen once, and the ten largest hold roughly a quarter. The sequencing here drew on peripheral blood, taken on day 0 of AZD1222 vaccination. The receptors come from an adult in good health.

J is TRBJ2-1 and V is TRBV19, with 8 bases aligning to TRBD1. The germline CDR1 and CDR2 sequences are LNHDA and SQIVND (reference sequence). CDR3 length: 16 residues. J was trimmed by 7 bases and V by 3 bases; bases with no gene match: 11. The CDR3 coding sequence is TGTGCCAGTAGTATTGCTCCGACAGGGGTGTTAAATGAGCAGTTCTTC. Translated: CASSIAPTGVLNEQFF.

The chain employs TRBV6-1 and TRBJ1-1; unclear D gene. CDR3 length: 11 residues. The V end lost 2 bases, the J end lost 7 bases, and 5 bases lay between the germline ends. CDR1 MNHNS and CDR2 SASEGT come from the germline V gene. CDR3 nucleotide sequence: TGTGCCAGCAGTGAAAGGGTTGAAGCTTTCTTT. Its protein is CASSERVEAFF.

V and J are TRBV6-2 or TRBV6-3 and TRBJ2-5, with TRBD1 as a possible D gene (6 bases). Germline assignment: CDR1 MNHEY and CDR2 SVGEGT. Between the trimmed V and J ends, which lost 6 bases and 5 bases, there was a span of 19 bases. This CDR3 region has 15 residues. The CDR3 DNA follows: TGTGCCAGCAGCCAAGGGGGACCCCTGTGGGAGACCCAGTACTTC. Its protein is CASSQGGPLWETQYF.

The CDR3 sequence: CASSWAGTANYGYTF. The DNA of the CDR3 is TGCGCCAGCAGCTGGGCCGGGACAGCTAACTATGGCTACACCTTC. The V gene is TRBV5-1, the J gene TRBJ1-2, with TRBD1 matching over 7 bases. The CDR3 sequence is 15 residues long. Germline values: CDR1 SGHRS, CDR2 YFSETQ. V was clipped by 3 bases and J by 0 bases; unmatched bases: 5. Using reference TRBV5-1 and TRBJ1-2 for the parts outside the CDR3, the full variable domain is KAGVTQTPRYLIKTRGQQVTLSCSPISGHRSVSWYQQTPGQGLQFLFEYFSETQRNKGNFPGRFSGRQFSNSRSEMNVSTLELGDSALYLCASSWAGTANYGYTFGSGTRLTVV.

J is TRBJ2-1 and V is TRBV29-1; 14 bases map to TRBD2. This CDR3 is 15 amino acids long. V lost 5 bases, J lost 15 bases, and 15 bases stayed unmatched. CDR1 SQVTM and CDR2 ANQGSEA come from the germline V gene. This CDR3 is CSVRRPGLAGDSLFF. The CDR3 DNA is TGCAGCGTTCGGCGACCGGGACTAGCGGGAGATTCCTTGTTCTTC.